This entry is about one T cell receptor beta chain. The CDR3 loop spans 15 amino acids. With V trimmed by 6 bases and J by 7 bases, 10 bases remained unmatched. The germline gives CDR1 MNHEY, CDR2 SVGEGT. The data were obtained in a study of blood T cells in healthy people across ages. No fewer than 6 million PBMCs went into each sample. A second PCR, run for about 6 to 11 cycles, used a sample-barcoded 5' primer plus a J-beta primer mix. A single record per CDR3 protein comes from TCRdb applying MiXCR to the 5' RACE reads. The repertoire includes about 830,000 distinct CDR3 sequences, 58% of them detected once, and around 20% sits in the top ten.

The clonotype comes from a man aged 25-45 years in good health. V gene TRBV6-2 or TRBV6-3 combines with J gene TRBJ2-2; 8 bases fit TRBD2. Sequenced material: blood. This CDR3 reads CASSLGLAGIGELFF. The DNA for the CDR3 is TGTGCCAGCAGCCTTGGACTAGCAGGGATCGGGGAGCTGTTTTTT.